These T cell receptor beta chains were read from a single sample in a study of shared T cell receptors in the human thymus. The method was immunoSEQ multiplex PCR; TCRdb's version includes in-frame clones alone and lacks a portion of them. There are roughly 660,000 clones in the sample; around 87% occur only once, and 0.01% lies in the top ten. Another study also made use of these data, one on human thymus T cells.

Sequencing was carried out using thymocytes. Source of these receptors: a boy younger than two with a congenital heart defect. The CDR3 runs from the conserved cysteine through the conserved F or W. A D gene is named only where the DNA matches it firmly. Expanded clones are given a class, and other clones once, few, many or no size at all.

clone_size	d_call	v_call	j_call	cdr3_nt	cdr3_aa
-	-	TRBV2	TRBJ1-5	TGTGCCAGCAGTGAGCGCCCCATGGCGGAGGTCAGGCGAGATTGGCCCCAGCATTTT	CASSERPMAEVRRDWPQHF
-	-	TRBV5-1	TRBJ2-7	TGCGCCAGCAGCTTCCCAGGGGCCGAGCAGTACTTC	CASSFPGAEQYF
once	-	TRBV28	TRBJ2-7	TGTGCCAGCAGTTTCCGGAGGGGGCTGGCCTACGAGCAGTACTTC	CASSFRRGLAYEQYF
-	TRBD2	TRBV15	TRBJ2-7	TGTGCCACCAGCAGAGATAGAGGGACTAGCGGAAGGGCCTACGAGCAGTACTTC	CATSRDRGTSGRAYEQYF
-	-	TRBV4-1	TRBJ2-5	TGCGCCAGCAGCCAGGGTCCGGGGGCCGGGAGGGAGACCCAGTACTTC	CASSQGPGAGRETQYF
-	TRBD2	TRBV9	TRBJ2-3	TGTGCCAGCAGCGAAAGAACTAGCGGAAGCACAGATACGCAGTATTTT	CASSERTSGSTDTQYF
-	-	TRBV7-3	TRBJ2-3	TGTGCCAGCAGACCGAGCGGAGGGGAGGATACGCAGTATTTT	CASRPSGGEDTQYF
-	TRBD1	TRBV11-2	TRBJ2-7	TGTGCCAGCAGCCAAGACAGGGAGAGCTCCTACGAGCAGTACTTC	CASSQDRESSYEQYF
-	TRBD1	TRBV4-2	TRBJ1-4	TGTGCCAGCAGCCTCGGGACAGGGGAAGAAAAACTGTTTTTT	CASSLGTGEEKLFF
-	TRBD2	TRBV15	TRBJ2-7	TGTGCCACCGCCGGTGCCCTAGCGGGCGAGCAGTACTTC	CATAGALAGEQYF
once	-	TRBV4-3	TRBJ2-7	TGCGCCAGCAGCCAAGATAGCCCCCCAAAGGGACACGACGAGCAGTACTTC	CASSQDSPPKGHDEQYF
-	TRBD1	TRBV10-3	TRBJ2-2	TGTGCCATCAGTGAGCCTTCACCGGGACAGCTCACCGGGGAGCTGTTTTTT	CAISEPSPGQLTGELFF
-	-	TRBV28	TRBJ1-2	TGTGCCAGCAGTTTAACGGGGAAGGGCTACACCTTC	CASSLTGKGYTF
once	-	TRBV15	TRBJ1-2	TGTGCCACCAGCAATGAGGGATTTCACCATCGCGTTACCTTC	CATSNEGFHHRVTF
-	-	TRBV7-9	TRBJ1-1	TGTGCCAGCAGCATGCGGACGATGCGGGGGAAGAACACTGAAGCTTTCTTT	CASSMRTMRGKNTEAFF
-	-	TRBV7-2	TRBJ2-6	TGTGCCAGCAGCCAGCAGGGGACCGGGGCCAACGTCCTGACTTTC	CASSQQGTGANVLTF
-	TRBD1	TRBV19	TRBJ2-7	TGTGCCAGTAGTCGCCGCCGGACAGGGCTAAACGAGCAGTACTTC	CASSRRRTGLNEQYF
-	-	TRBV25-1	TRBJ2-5	TGTGCCAGCAGTGAAGGGGCAGCGGAGACCCAGTACTTC	CASSEGAAETQYF
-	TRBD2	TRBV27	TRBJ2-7	TGTGCCAGCAGTTTAAGGGCGGGAGGCGAGCAGTACTTC	CASSLRAGGEQYF
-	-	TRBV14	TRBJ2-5	TGTGCCAGCAGCCAAGATGGGGGGCAAGAGACCCAGTACTTC	CASSQDGGQETQYF
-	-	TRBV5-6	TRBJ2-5	TGTGCCAGCAGTTTGGGGAGTCGAGAGACCCAGTACTTC	CASSLGSRETQYF
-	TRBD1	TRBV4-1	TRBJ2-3	TGCGCCAGCAGCCAAGAGCCTAAGCCGAAAACAGGGGGAAAAGGATGGGCAGATACGCAGTATTTT	CASSQEPKPKTGGKGWADTQYF
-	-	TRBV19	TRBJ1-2	TGTGCCAGTACAAAATCCCCACGGACTGAGTCCTATGGCTACACCTTC	CASTKSPRTESYGYTF
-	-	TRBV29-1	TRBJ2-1	TGCAGCGCCGCCGGGGGTCAAGGCTCCTACAATGAGCAGTTCTTC	CSAAGGQGSYNEQFF
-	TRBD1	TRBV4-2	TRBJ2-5	TGTGCCAGCAGCCAGGCGGACAGGGATCCTCGGGAGACCCAGTACTTC	CASSQADRDPRETQYF
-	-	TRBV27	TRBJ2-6	TGTGCCAGCAGTTTACACTTACGTACCTCTGGGGCCAACGTCCTGACTTTC	CASSLHLRTSGANVLTF
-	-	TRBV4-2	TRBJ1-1	TGTGCCAGCAGCCAAGATGAGGCGGAAAGGGGCGCGGTAGACACTGAAGCTTTCTTT	CASSQDEAERGAVDTEAFF
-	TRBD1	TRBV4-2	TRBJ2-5	TGTGCCAGCAGCCCGACCCCGGACAGGGGCGCGGGGGCCCAGTACTTC	CASSPTPDRGAGAQYF
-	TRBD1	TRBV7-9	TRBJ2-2	TGTGCCAGCAGCTTATGCGAGGACAGGGCCCCTGAGGAGCTGTTTTTT	CASSLCEDRAPEELFF
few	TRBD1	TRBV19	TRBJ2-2	TGTGCCAGTAGTATAGTAAGGACAGGGTTCCCCGGGGAGCTGTTTTTT	CASSIVRTGFPGELFF
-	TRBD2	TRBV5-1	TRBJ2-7	TGCGCCAGCAGCACGGGACTAGCGGGAGGATGGAGGTACGAGCAGTACTTC	CASSTGLAGGWRYEQYF
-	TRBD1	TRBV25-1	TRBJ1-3	TGTGCCAGCAGTGGCCCCGACAGGGGGTTTTACTCTGGAAACACCATATATTTT	CASSGPDRGFYSGNTIYF
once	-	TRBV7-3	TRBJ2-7	TGTGCCAGCAGCTGGGCACTCGGCTACGAGCAGTACTTC	CASSWALGYEQYF
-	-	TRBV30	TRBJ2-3	TGTGCCTGGGTTGAAGGGGCGGGATGTTATACAGATACGCAGTATTTT	CAWVEGAGCYTDTQYF
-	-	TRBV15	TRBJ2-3	TGTGCCACCAGACCCTACCGCACAGATACGCAGTATTTT	CATRPYRTDTQYF
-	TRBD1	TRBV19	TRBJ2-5	TGTGCCAGTAGTGCGGGACAGGGAGGTACCGTCCGAGAGACCCAGTACTTC	CASSAGQGGTVRETQYF
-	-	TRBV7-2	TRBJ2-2	TGTGCCAGCAGCTTAGGCGACTTCACCGGGGAGCTGTTTTTT	CASSLGDFTGELFF
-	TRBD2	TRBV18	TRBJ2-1	TGTGCCAGCTCACCACCGGCGGGGGTCCCCTCCTACAATGAGCAGTTCTTC	CASSPPAGVPSYNEQFF
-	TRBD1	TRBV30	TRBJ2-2	TGTGCCTTAGGATGGGGGACAGGGGTCCCCGGGGAGCTGTTTTTT	CALGWGTGVPGELFF
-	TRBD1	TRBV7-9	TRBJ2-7	TGTGCCAGCAGCTCCACTCCTGGGGACAGGTGTTCGGGCGAGCAGTACTTC	CASSSTPGDRCSGEQYF
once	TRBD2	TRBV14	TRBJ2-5	TGTGCCAGCAGCCAAAAAGGGGTCAACGGGAGGGCCGAAGAAGAGACCCAGTACTTC	CASSQKGVNGRAEEETQYF
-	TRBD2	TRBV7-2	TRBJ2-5	TGTGCCAGCAGCTTAGGAACTAGCGGTATAACCCAGTACTTC	CASSLGTSGITQYF
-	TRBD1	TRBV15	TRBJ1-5	TGTGCCACCAGCAGAGACGGGACAGGGCATCAGCCCCAGCATTTT	CATSRDGTGHQPQHF
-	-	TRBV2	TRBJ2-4	TGTGCCAGCAGTGAGGACAGCCAAAACATTCAGTACTTC	CASSEDSQNIQYF
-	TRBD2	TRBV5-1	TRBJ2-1	TGCGCCAGCAGCCCCGGGACTACGGTTGAGCAGTTCTTC	CASSPGTTVEQFF